The table lists the clone carrying this T cell receptor (beta chain) with many counts. The germline V gene has CDR1 MNHEY and CDR2 SMNVEV (reference sequence). The V and J ends lost 4 bases and 5 bases respectively, with 12 bases between them. This CDR3 region has 13 residues. The data derive from a study of prognosis after radiotherapy for stage I lung cancer. From genomic DNA, two-round multiplex PCR was used to amplify TCR beta CDR3. First-round PCR employed TRBV- and TRBJ-specific primers for each gene. TCRdb re-called the multiplex PCR reads through MiXCR, storing one row per CDR3 protein. The sample yields about 25,000 distinct CDR3 sequences, 40% seen once.

The sequences come from PBMCs, collected before or after stereotactic body radiation therapy (not recorded which). The V gene is TRBV27, the J gene TRBJ2-7; D assignment may be TRBD1 or TRBD2 (5 bases each). The sequence was obtained from a donor aged 50 or older with non-small cell lung cancer. The CDR3 sequence is CASSYPGADEQYF. The CDR3 DNA is TGTGCCAGCAGTTACCCCGGGGCGGACGAGCAGTACTTC.